The 3 T cell receptor beta chains in this list originate from one sample, sequenced in a study of T cell responses to AZD1222 COVID-19 vaccine. Some clones are missing from TCRdb's copy, which holds only in-frame ones; the method was immunoSEQ multiplex PCR. Here the sample spans roughly 99,000 clones, roughly 90% being singletons. The material sequenced was peripheral blood, taken 28 days after the second AZD1222 dose. The receptors derive from an adult who received the AZD1222 COVID-19 vaccine.

V usage is TRBV7-8 and J usage is TRBJ1-5; a possible D gene is TRBD1 (5 bases). The CDR3 contains 14 residues. Trimming removed 4 bases at V and 6 bases at J, with 13 bases between. Germline CDR1 and CDR2: SGHVS and FQNEAQ. Here the CDR3 DNA reads TGTGCCAGCAGCTCCAGACAGACCGGTCAGCCCCAGCATTTT. It yields the protein CASSSRQTGQPQHF.

The chain links TRBV29-1 to TRBJ2-7; D gene ambiguous. V dropped 7 bases and J dropped 1 base, with 11 bases sitting between them. The CDR3 extends over 12 amino acids. CDR1 is SQVTM, CDR2 ANQGSEA, per germline. The CDR3 nucleotides read TGCAGCGGTGCGGAGCATTCCTACGAGCAGTACTTC. Encoded protein: CSGAEHSYEQYF.

The CDR3 spells CASSRTGAKSNTGELFF. CDR3 sequence (DNA): TGTGCCAGTAGTAGGACAGGGGCTAAATCGAACACCGGGGAGCTGTTTTTT. The chain couples TRBV19 to TRBJ2-2; TRBD1 matches at 9 bases. The junction had 6 bases not matched to a gene; V was cut back by 4 bases and J by 0 bases. In germline, CDR1 is LNHDA, CDR2 SQIVND (reference sequence). The CDR3 consists of 17 residues.